This record looks at one TCR beta chain sequence and its context. Its target is not known. CD45RO-negative cells were positively selected for CCR7, leaving out terminally differentiated effector memory CD45RA+ cells. This record comes from a study of shared clonotypes between healthy human individuals. Study-wide background: Donors had three CD4 naive, three CD4 memory, two CD8 naive and one CD8 memory plate apiece. Study-level findings and limits: How much donors shared clonotypes was expected to be affected by sequencing depth. In a few donors, around 4.8% of naive CD4 clonotypes appeared in common.

Germline-derived CDR1 and CDR2 are MNHEY and SMNVEV (reference sequence). The CDR3 length is 13 residues. V lost 3 bases, J lost 0 bases, and 5 bases lay in between. Each subset's genomic DNA was shared equally among a number of immunoSEQ plates. This table comes from immunoSEQ multiplex PCR, and its TCRdb copy is limited to in-frame clones, with some not included. The sample carries about 580,000 clones, nearly 98% recorded once. The TCR originated in a man aged 30-40 years in good health. The sample comprised naive CD8+ T cells sorted from blood. This chain links TRBV27 with TRBJ1-1; unclear D gene. The CDR3 nucleotides are TGTGCCAGCAGTTTCGGGTTGAACACTGAAGCTTTCTTT. Protein: CASSFGLNTEAFF.